The subject of this entry is one TCR beta chain. The CDR3 has 15 residues. CDR1 and CDR2 from the germline V gene are SGHDN and FVKESK. V dropped 2 bases and J dropped 4 bases, with 11 bases sitting between them. Original analysis: It was from reference gene primer amplification that nucleated cell counts were estimated. This table comes from immunoSEQ multiplex PCR, and its TCRdb copy is limited to in-frame clones, with some not included. D and trimming come from the DNA, and the V and J calls and clone size come from that table. The profile shows hundreds of thousands of clones, approximately 83% of them singletons. The data originate from a study of blood T cell repertoires in COVID-19. Study-wide context: The analysed material was cDNA or gDNA that came from T cells, B-cell-depleted T cells, or PBMCs.

A COVID-19 case was met by exposed participants within 2 weeks before study entry. The V and J genes are TRBV14 and TRBJ1-4; D perhaps matches TRBD1 (6 bases). The clonotype originates from a woman aged 45-65 years who had been exposed to COVID-19. Sequencing used PBMCs or T cells enriched from blood (not recorded which). CDR3 DNA sequence: TGTGCCAGCAGCCAAAGGCAGGGGCTTAATGAAAAACTGTTTTTT. Its translation is CASSQRQGLNEKLFF.